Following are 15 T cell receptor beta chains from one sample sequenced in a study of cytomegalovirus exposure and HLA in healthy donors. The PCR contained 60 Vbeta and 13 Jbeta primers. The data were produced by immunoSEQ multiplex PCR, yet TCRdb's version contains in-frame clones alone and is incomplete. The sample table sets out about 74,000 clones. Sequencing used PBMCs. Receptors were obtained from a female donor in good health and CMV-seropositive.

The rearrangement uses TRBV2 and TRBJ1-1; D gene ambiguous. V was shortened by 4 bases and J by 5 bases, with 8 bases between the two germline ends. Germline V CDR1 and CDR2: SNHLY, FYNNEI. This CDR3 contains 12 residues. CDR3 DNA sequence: TGTGCCAGCAGTGCACAGACGACTGAAGCTTTCTTT. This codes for CASSAQTTEAFF.

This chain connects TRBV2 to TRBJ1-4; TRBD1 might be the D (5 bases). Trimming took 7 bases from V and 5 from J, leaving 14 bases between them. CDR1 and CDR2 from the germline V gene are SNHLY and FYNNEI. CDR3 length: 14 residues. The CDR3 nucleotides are TGTGCCAGCACCCCTTTGACAGCGAATGAAAAACTGTTTTTT. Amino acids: CASTPLTANEKLFF.

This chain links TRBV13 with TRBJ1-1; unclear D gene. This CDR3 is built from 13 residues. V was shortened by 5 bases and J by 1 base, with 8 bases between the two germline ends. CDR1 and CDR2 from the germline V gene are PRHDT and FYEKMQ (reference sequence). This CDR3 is CASSPRGNTEAFF. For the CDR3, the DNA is TGTGCCAGCAGCCCCCGGGGGAACACTGAAGCTTTCTTT. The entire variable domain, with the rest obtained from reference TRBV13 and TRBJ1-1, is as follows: AAGVIQSPRHLIKEKRETATLKCYPIPRHDTVYWYQQGPGQDPQFLISFYEKMQSDKGSIPDRFSAQQFSDYHSELNMSSLELGDSALYFCASSPRGNTEAFFGQGTRLTVV.

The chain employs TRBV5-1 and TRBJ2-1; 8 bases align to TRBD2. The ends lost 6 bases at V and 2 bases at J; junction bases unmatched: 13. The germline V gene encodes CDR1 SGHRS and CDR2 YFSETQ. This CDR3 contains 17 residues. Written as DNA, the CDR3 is TGCGCCAGCACCCTGGCGAAGCGGGAGTGGGCCTACAATGAGCAGTTCTTC. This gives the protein CASTLAKREWAYNEQFF.

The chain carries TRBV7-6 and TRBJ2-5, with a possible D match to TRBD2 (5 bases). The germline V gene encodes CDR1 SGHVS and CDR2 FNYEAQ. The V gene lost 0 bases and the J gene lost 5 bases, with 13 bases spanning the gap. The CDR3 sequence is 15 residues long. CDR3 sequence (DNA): TGTGCCAGCAGCTTAGCGAGGGCCGTTGCGGAGACCCAGTACTTC. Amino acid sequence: CASSLARAVAETQYF.

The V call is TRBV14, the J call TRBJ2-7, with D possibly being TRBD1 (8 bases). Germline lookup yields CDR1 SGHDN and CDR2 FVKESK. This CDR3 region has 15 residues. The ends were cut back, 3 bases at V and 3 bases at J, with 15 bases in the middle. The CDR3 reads CASSHGRDRLYEQYF. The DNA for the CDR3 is TGTGCCAGCAGCCATGGGAGGGACAGGCTCTACGAGCAGTACTTC.

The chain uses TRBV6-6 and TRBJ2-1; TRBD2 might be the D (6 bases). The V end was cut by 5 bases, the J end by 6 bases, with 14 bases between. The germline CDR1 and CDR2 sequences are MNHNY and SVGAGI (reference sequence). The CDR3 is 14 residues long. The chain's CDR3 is CASSQGLGSNEQFF. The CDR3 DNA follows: TGTGCCAGCAGTCAGGGACTGGGGAGCAATGAGCAGTTCTTC.

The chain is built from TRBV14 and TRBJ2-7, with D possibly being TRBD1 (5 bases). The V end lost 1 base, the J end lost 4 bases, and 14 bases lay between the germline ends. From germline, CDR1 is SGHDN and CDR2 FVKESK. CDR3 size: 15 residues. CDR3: CASSQGAGLIYEQYF. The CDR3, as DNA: TGTGCCAGCAGCCAAGGCGCAGGGTTGATTTACGAGCAGTACTTC.

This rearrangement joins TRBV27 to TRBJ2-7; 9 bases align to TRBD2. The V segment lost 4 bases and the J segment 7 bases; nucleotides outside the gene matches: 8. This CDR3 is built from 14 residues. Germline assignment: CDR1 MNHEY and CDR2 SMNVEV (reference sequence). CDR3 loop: CASSSATSGKEQYF. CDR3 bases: TGTGCCAGCAGTTCCGCGACTAGCGGCAAGGAGCAGTACTTC.

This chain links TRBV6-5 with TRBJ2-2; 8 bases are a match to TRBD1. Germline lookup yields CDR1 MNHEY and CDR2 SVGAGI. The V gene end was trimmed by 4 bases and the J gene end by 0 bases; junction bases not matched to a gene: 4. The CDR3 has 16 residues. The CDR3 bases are TGTGCCAGCAGTTCCTTGACAGGGGCGAACACCGGGGAGCTGTTTTTT. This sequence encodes CASSSLTGANTGELFF.

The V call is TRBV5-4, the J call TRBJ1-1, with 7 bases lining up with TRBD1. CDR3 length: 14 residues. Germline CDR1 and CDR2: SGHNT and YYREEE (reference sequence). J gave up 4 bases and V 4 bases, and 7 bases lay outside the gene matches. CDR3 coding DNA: TGTGCCAGCAGCACCCCGGACAGGTTCACTGAAGCTTTCTTT. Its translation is CASSTPDRFTEAFF.

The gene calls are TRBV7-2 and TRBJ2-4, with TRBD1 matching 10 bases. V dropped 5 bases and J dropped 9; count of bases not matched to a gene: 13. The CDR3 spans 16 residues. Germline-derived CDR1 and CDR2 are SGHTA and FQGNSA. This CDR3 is CASSGDRGGPGGIQYF. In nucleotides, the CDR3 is TGTGCCAGCAGCGGGGACAGGGGAGGACCTGGCGGCATTCAGTACTTC.

CDR3 loop: CASSLMKVARSYNEQFF. In DNA form, the CDR3 reads TGCGCCAGCAGCTTGATGAAAGTAGCTAGGTCCTACAATGAGCAGTTCTTC. The chain links TRBV5-1 to TRBJ2-1; D is unclear. CDR1 and CDR2 (germline): SGHRS, YFSETQ. The CDR3 totals 17 residues. The V end was cut by 1 base, the J end by 1 base, with 15 bases between.

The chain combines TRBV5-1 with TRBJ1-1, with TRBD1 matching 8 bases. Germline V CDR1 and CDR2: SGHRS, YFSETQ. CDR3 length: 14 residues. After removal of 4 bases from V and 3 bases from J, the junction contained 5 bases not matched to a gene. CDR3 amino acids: CASSRTGSDTEAFF. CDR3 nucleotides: TGCGCCAGCAGCAGGACAGGGAGCGACACTGAAGCTTTCTTT.

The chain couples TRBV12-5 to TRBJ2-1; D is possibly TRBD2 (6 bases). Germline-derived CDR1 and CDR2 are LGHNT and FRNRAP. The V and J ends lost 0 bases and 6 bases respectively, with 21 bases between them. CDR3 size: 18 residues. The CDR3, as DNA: TGTGCTAGTGGTTTGGTAAGAACTAGCACGGGCACCTTCAATGAGCAGTTCTTC. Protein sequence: CASGLVRTSTGTFNEQFF.